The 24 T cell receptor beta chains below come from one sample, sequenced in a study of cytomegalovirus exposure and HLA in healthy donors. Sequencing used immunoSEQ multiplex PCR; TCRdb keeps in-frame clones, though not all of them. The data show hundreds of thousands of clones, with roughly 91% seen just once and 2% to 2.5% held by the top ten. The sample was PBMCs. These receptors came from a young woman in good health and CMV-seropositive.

CDR3 sequence reads: CASSLGGSGEQYF. The CDR3 DNA reads as TGTGCCAGCAGTTTGGGGGGATCAGGCGAGCAGTACTTC. The rearrangement links TRBV27 to TRBJ2-7, with a weak D call TRBD2 (6 bases). V gave up 3 bases and J gave up 6 bases, with 12 bases separating them. This CDR3 spans 13 amino acids. The germline V gene has CDR1 MNHEY and CDR2 SMNVEV (reference sequence).

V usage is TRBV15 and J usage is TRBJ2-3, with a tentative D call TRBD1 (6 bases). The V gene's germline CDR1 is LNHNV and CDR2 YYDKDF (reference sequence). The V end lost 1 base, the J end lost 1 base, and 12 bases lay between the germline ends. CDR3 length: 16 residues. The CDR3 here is CATSRVGGARTDTQYF. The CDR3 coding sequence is TGTGCCACCAGCAGAGTAGGGGGAGCCCGCACAGATACGCAGTATTTT.

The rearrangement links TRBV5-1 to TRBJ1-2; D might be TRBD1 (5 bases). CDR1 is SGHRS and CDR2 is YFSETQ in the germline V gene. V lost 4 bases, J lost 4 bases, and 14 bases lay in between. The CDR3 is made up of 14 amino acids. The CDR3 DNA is TGCGCCAGCAGCGCGGACACCGCGTTCTATGGCTACACCTTC. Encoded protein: CASSADTAFYGYTF.

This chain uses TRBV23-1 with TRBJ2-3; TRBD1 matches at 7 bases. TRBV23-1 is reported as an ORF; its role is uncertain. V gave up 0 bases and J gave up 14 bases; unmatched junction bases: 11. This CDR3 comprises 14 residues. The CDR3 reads CASSQSKHRGPAYF. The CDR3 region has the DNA TGCGCCAGCAGTCAATCGAAGCACAGGGGACCCGCGTATTTT.

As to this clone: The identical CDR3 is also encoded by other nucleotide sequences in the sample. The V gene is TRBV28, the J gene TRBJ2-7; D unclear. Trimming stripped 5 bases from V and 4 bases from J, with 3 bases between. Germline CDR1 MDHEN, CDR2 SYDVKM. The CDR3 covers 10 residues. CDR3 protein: CASSRYEQYF. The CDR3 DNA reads TGTGCCAGCAGTCGTTACGAGCAGTACTTC.

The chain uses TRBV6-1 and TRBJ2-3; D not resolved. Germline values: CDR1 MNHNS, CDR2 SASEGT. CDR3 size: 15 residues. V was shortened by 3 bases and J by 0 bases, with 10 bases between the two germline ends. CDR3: CASSDSRISTDTQYF. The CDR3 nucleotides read TGTGCCAGCAGTGACTCTAGAATTAGCACAGATACGCAGTATTTT.

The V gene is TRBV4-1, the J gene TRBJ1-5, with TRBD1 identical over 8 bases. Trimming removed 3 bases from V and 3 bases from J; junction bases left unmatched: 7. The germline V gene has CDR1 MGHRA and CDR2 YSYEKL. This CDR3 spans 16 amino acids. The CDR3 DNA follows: TGCGCCAGCAGCCAGCCAATGGACAGGGCCAATCAGCCCCAGCATTTT. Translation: CASSQPMDRANQPQHF.

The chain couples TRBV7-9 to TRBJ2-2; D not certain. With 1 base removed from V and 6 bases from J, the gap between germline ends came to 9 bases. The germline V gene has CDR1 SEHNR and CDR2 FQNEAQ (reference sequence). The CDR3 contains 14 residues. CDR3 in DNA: TGTGCCAGCAGCTTAGTAACCAGCGCCGGGGAGCTGTTTTTT. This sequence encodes CASSLVTSAGELFF.

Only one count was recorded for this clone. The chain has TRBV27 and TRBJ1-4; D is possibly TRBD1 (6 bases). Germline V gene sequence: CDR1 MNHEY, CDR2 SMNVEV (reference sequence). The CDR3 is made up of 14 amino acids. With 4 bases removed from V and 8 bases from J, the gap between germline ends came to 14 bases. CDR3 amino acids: CASSSRQDGEKLFF. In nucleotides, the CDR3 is TGTGCCAGCAGTTCCCGACAGGATGGGGAAAAACTGTTTTTT.

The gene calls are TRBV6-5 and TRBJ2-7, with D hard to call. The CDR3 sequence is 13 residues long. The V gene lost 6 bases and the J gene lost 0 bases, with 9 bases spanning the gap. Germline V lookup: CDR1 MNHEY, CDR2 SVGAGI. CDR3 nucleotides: TGTGCCAGCAGCGATAGAAGCTCCTACGAGCAGTACTTC. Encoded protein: CASSDRSSYEQYF.

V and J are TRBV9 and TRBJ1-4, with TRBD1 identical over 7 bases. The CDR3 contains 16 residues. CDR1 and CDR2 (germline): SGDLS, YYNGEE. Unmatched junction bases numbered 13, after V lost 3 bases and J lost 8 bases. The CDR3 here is CASSADRDPLREKLFF. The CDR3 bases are TGTGCCAGCAGCGCCGACAGGGACCCCCTAAGGGAAAAACTGTTTTTT.

The CDR3 is CASSLVGDYNEQFF. In DNA form, the CDR3 reads TGTGCCAGCAGCTTGGTGGGAGACTACAATGAGCAGTTCTTC. This sequence joins TRBV5-6 and TRBJ2-1, with D perhaps TRBD2 (5 bases). The CDR3 consists of 14 residues. V shed 0 bases and J shed 3 bases, with 7 bases lying between them. From germline, CDR1 is SGHDT and CDR2 YYEEEE.

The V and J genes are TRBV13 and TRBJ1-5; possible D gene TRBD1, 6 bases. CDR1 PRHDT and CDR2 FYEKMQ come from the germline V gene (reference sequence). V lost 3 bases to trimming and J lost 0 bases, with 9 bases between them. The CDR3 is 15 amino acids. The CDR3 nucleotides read TGTGCCAGCAGCTTCGGGACACGTAGCAATCAGCCCCAGCATTTT. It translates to CASSFGTRSNQPQHF.

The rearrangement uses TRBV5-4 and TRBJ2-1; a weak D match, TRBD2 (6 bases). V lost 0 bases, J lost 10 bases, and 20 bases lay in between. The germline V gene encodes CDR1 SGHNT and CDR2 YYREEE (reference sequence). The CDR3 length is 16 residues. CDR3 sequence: CASSLGGDLQWKEQFF. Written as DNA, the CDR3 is TGTGCCAGCAGCTTGGGGGGGGATCTACAATGGAAGGAGCAGTTCTTC. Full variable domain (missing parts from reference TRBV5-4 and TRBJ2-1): ETGVTQSPTHLIKTRGQQVTLRCSSQSGHNTVSWYQQALGQGPQFIFQYYREEENGRGNFPPRFSGLQFPNYSSELNVNALELDDSALYLCASSLGGDLQWKEQFFGPGTRLTVL.

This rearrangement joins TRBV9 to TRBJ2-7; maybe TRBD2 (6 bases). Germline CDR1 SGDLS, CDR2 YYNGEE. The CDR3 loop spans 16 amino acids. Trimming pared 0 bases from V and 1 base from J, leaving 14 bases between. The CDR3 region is CASSVEGGIGSYEQYF. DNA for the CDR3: TGTGCCAGCAGCGTAGAAGGCGGGATAGGGTCCTACGAGCAGTACTTC.

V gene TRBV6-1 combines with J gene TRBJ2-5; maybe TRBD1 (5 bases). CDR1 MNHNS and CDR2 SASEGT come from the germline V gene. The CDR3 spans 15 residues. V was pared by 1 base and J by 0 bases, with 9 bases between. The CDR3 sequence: CASSEGREHQETQYF. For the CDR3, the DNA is TGTGCCAGCAGTGAAGGCAGGGAACACCAAGAGACCCAGTACTTC.

The CDR3 DNA follows: TGTGCCAGCAGCGTAGCGGCGGGAGAGACAAATGAGCAGTTCTTC. It specifies CASSVAAGETNEQFF. This sequence joins TRBV9 and TRBJ2-1, with TRBD2 matching over 7 bases. Germline trimming cut 0 bases from V and 7 bases from J; bases unmatched to any gene: 7. CDR3 length: 15 amino acids. Germline V gene lookup returns CDR1 SGDLS and CDR2 YYNGEE.

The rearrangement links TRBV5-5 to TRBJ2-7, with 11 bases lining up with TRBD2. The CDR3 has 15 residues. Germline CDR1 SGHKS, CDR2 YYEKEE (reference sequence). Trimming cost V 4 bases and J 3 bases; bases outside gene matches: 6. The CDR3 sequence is CASSGGTSGLYEQYF. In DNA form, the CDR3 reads TGTGCCAGCAGCGGAGGGACTAGCGGCCTCTACGAGCAGTACTTC.

CDR3: CASSSRSTGPNEQFF. The DNA for the CDR3 is TGTGCCAGCAGCTCAAGATCGACAGGGCCCAATGAGCAGTTCTTC. The V and J genes are TRBV5-6 and TRBJ2-1, with 7 bases matching TRBD1. This CDR3 is built from 15 residues. Germline-derived CDR1 and CDR2 are SGHDT and YYEEEE. Unmatched junction bases numbered 9, after V lost 3 bases and J lost 6 bases.

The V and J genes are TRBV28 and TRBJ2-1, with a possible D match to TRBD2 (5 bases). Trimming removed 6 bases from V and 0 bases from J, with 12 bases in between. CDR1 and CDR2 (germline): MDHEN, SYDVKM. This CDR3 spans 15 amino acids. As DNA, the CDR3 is TGTGCCAGCAGCTATAAAGAGGGCTCCTACAATGAGCAGTTCTTC. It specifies CASSYKEGSYNEQFF.

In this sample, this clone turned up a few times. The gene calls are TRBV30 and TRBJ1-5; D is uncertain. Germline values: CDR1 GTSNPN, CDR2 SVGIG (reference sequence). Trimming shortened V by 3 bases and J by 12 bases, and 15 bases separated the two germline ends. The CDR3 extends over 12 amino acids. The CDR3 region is CAWSVLWGVQHF. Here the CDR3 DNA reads TGTGCCTGGAGCGTCCTTTGGGGAGTCCAGCATTTT.

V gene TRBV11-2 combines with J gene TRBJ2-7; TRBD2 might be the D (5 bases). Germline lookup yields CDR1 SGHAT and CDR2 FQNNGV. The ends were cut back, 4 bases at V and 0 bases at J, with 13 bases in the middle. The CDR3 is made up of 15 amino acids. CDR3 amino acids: CASSSLGASSYEQYF. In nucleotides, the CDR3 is TGTGCCAGCAGCTCGCTGGGAGCGAGCTCCTACGAGCAGTACTTC.

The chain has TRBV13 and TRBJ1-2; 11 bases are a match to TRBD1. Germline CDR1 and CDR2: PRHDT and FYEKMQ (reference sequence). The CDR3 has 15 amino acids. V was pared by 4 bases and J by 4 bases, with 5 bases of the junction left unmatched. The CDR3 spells CASSSRTGGGYGYTF. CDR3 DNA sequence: TGTGCCAGCAGCTCAAGGACAGGGGGCGGCTATGGCTACACCTTC.

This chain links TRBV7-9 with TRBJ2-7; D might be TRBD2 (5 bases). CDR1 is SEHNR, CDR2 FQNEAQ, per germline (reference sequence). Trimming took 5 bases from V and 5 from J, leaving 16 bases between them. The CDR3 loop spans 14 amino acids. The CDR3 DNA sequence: TGTGCCAGCAGCCGTCTATGGGAGAAGGACGAGCAGTACTTC. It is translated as CASSRLWEKDEQYF.